Reported below is one TCR beta chain. The study drew all its donors from Caucasian adults living in Nashville, Tennessee. This entry comes from a study of shared clonotypes between healthy human individuals. Across several immunoSEQ plates, the genomic DNA of each subset was split evenly. PBMC DNA, left unsorted, was sequenced on ten immunoSEQ deep assay plates. As processed by the authors: ImmunoSEQ output lacked quality scores and full-length reads, limiting matched filtering. Method: immunoSEQ multiplex PCR; TCRdb's copy keeps in-frame clones and lacks some. V, J and clone size derive from that table, while D and trimming were established from the DNA sequence. The data contain about 490,000 clones, around 79% of them singletons. The sequenced sample was PBMCs. The TCR was taken from a woman aged 35 to 49 in good health. Some clones in this sample may be carry-over from other donors' samples.

Written as DNA, the CDR3 is TGTGCCAGCAGTAACCCGGGACAGGGTAATTACGAGCAGTACTTC. Its protein is CASSNPGQGNYEQYF. This chain connects TRBV27 to TRBJ2-7; 9 bases fit TRBD1. CDR1 and CDR2 from the germline V gene are MNHEY and SMNVEV (reference sequence). The CDR3 is made up of 15 amino acids. Unmatched junction bases numbered 9, after V lost 5 bases and J lost 4 bases.